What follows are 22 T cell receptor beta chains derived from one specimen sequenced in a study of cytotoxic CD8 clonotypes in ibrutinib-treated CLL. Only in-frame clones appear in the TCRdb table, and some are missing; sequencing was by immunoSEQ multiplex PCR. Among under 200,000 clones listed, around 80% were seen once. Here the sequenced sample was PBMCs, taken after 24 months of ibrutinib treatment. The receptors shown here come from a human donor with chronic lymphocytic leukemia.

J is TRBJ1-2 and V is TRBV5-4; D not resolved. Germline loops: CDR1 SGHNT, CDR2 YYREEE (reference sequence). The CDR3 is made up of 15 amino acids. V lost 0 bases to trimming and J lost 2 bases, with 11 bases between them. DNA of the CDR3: TGTGCCAGCAGCTTGGTAGCGTCTTCGAACTATGGCTACACCTTC. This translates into CASSLVASSNYGYTF.

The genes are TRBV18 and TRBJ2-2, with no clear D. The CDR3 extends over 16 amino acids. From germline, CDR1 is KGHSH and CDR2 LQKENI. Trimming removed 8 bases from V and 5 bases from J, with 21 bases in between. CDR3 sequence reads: CASPKQSSASTGELFF. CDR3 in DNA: TGTGCCAGCCCCAAACAATCCTCAGCCTCGACCGGGGAGCTGTTTTTT. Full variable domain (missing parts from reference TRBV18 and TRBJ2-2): NAGVMQNPRHLVRRRGQEARLRCSPMKGHSHVYWYRQLPEEGLKFMVYLQKENIIDESGMPKERFSAEFPKEGPSILRIQQVVRGDSAAYFCASPKQSSASTGELFFGEGSRLTVL.

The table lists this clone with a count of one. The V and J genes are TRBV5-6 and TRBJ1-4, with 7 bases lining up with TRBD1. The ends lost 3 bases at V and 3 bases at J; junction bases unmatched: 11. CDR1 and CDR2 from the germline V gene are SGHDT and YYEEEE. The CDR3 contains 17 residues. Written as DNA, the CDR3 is TGTGCCAGCAGCTGGAGAAATCCGGGACAGCCTAATGAAAAACTGTTTTTT. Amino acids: CASSWRNPGQPNEKLFF.

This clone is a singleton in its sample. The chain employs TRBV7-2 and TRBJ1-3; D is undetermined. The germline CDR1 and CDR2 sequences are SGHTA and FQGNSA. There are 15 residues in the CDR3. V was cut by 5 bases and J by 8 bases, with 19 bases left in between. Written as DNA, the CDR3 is TGTGCCAGCAGCCCAAACGGTGTGCGCGGGGACACCATATATTTT. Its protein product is CASSPNGVRGDTIYF.

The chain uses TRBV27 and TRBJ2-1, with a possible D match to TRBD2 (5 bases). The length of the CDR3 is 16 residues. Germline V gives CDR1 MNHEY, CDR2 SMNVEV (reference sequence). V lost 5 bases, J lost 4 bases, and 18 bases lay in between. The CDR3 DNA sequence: TGTGCCAGCAGTCGTCCGGTAGCGTCAACTTACAATGAGCAGTTCTTC. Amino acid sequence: CASSRPVASTYNEQFF.

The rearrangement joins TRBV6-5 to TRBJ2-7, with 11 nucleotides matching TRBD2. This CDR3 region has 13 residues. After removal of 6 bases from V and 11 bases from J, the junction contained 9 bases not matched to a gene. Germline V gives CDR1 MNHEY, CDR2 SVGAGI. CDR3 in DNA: TGTGCCAGCAGCCCTAGACTAGCGGGGAGGGAGTACTTC. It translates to CASSPRLAGREYF.

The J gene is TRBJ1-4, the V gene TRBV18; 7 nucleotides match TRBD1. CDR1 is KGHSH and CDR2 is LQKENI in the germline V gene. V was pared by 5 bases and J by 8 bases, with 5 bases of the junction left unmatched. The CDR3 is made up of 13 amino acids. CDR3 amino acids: CASSRGLEEKLFF. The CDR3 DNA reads TGTGCCAGCTCAAGGGGGCTTGAAGAAAAACTGTTTTTT.

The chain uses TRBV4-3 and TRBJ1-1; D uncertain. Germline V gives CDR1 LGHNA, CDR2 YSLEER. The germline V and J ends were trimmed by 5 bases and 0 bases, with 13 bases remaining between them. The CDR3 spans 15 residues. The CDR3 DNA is TGCGCCAGCAGCTTAATTTCCACTATGAACACTGAAGCTTTCTTT. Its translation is CASSLISTMNTEAFF.

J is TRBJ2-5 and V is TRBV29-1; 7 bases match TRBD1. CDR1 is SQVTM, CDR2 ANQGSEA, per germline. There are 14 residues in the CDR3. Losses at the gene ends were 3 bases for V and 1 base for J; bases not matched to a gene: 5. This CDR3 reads CSVDGQVIQETQYF. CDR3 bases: TGCAGCGTTGATGGACAGGTAATCCAAGAGACCCAGTACTTC.

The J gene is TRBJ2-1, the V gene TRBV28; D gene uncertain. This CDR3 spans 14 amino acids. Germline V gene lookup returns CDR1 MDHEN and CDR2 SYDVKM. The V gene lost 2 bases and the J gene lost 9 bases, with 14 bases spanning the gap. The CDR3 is CASSLVSVTAEQFF. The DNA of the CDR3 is TGTGCCAGCAGTTTAGTTTCTGTTACGGCTGAGCAGTTCTTC. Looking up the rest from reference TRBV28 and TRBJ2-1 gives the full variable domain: DVKVTQSSRYLVKRTGEKVFLECVQDMDHENMFWYRQDPGLGLRLIYFSYDVKMKEKGDIPEGYSVSREKKERFSLILESASTNQTSMYLCASSLVSVTAEQFFGPGTRLTVL.

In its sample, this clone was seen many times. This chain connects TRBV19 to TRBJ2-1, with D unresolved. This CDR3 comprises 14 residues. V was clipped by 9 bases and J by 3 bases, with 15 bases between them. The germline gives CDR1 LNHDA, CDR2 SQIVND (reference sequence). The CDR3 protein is CASTRRSSYNEQFF. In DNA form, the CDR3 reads TGTGCCAGCACTCGTCGGAGTAGCTACAATGAGCAGTTCTTC.

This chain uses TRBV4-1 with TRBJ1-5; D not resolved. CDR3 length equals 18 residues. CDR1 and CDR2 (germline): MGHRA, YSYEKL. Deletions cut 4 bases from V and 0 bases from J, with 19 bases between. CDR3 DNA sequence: TGCGCCAGCAGCCGAAGAAGTGACGGAGGAGATAGCAATCAGCCCCAGCATTTT. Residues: CASSRRSDGGDSNQPQHF.

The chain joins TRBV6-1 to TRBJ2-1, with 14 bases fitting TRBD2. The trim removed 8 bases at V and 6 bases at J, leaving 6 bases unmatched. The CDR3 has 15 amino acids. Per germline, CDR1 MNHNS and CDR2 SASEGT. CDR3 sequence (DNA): TGTGCCAGCCATACCGGGACTAGCGGGAGCAATGAGCAGTTCTTC. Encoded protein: CASHTGTSGSNEQFF.

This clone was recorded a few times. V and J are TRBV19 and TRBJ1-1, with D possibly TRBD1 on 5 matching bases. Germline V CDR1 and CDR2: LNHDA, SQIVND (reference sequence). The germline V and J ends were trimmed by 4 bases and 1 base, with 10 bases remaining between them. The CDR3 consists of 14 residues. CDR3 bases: TGTGCCAGTAGTACCGGGGCCCGGAACACTGAAGCTTTCTTT. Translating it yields CASSTGARNTEAFF.

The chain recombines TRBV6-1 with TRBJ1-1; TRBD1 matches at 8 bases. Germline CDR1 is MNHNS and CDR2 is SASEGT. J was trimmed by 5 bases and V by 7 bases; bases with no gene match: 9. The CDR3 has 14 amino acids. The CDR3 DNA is TGTGCCAGCAACCCGACAGGGGAGGGGACTGAAGCTTTCTTT. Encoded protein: CASNPTGEGTEAFF.

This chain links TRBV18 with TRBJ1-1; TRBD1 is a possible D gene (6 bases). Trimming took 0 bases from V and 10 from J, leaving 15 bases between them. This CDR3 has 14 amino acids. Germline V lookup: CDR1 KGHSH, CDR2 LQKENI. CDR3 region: CASSPPTGNVRAFF. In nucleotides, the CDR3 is TGTGCCAGCTCACCACCGACAGGCAACGTTAGAGCTTTCTTT.

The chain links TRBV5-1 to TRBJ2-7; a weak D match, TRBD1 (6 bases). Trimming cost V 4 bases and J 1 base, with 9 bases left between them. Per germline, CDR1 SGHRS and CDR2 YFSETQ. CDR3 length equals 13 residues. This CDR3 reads CASSPGQSYEQYF. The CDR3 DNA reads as TGCGCCAGCAGCCCAGGACAGTCCTACGAGCAGTACTTC.

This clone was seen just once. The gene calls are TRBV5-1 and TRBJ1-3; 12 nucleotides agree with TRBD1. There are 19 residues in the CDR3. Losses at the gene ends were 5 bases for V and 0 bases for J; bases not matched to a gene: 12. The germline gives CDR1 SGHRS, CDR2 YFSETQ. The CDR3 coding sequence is TGCGCCAGCAGTCCCACCGGGACAGGGGGCCGCAACTCTGGAAACACCATATATTTT. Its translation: CASSPTGTGGRNSGNTIYF.

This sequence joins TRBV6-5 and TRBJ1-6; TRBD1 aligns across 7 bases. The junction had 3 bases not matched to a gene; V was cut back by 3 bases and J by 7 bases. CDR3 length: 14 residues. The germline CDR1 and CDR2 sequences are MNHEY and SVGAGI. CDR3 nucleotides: TGTGCCAGCAGTTATAGGGGGCCCAATTCACCCCTCCACTTT. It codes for CASSYRGPNSPLHF.

The CDR3 reads CASSGLRIGAKNIQYF. The CDR3 nucleotides read TGTGCCAGCAGTGGCTTAAGGATAGGGGCCAAAAACATTCAGTACTTC. The rearrangement joins TRBV6-1 to TRBJ2-4; D is undetermined. Germline-derived CDR1 and CDR2 are MNHNS and SASEGT. V gave up 4 bases and J gave up 1 base, with 14 bases separating them. CDR3 length: 16 amino acids.

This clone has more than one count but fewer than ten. CDR3 nucleotide sequence: TGTGCCAGCAGCCCAATTTTGGGCGAGCAGTACTTC. As protein: CASSPILGEQYF. The chain recombines TRBV13 with TRBJ2-7; D uncertain. The CDR3 has 12 residues. Trimming pared 5 bases from V and 6 bases from J, leaving 11 bases between. The germline V gene encodes CDR1 PRHDT and CDR2 FYEKMQ (reference sequence).

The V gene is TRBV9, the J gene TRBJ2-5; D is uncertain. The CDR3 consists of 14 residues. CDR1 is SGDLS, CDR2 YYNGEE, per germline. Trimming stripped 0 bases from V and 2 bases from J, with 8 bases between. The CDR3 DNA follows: TGTGCCAGCAGCGTAGGCGGCCCTCAAGAGACCCAGTACTTC. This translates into CASSVGGPQETQYF.